The 3 T cell receptor beta chains listed next were all sequenced from one sample in a study of cytomegalovirus exposure and HLA in healthy donors. The PCR had 60 Vbeta and 13 Jbeta primers. This table comes from immunoSEQ multiplex PCR, and its TCRdb copy is limited to in-frame clones, with some not included. Found here are 40,000 to 55,000 clones, approximately 65% of them singletons; the top ten hold roughly 6.3%. What was sequenced was PBMCs. The origin of the receptors is a man aged 30 to 39 in good health and CMV-seronegative.

This chain connects TRBV27 to TRBJ2-7, with a tentative D call TRBD2 (5 bases). This CDR3 is 12 amino acids long. Trimming removed 3 bases from V and 5 bases from J, with 8 bases in between. The germline V gene encodes CDR1 MNHEY and CDR2 SMNVEV (reference sequence). CDR3 coding DNA: TGTGCCAGCAGTTTGCTCGGGGACGAGCAGTACTTC. Encoded protein: CASSLLGDEQYF.

The rearrangement uses TRBV5-1 and TRBJ2-2, with 8 bases that match TRBD1. This CDR3 has 16 residues. J lost 1 base, V lost 4 bases, and 6 bases had no gene match. The germline V gene has CDR1 SGHRS and CDR2 YFSETQ. CDR3 sequence reads: CASSQDRALNTGELFF. The CDR3 DNA reads TGCGCCAGCAGCCAGGACAGGGCCCTGAACACCGGGGAGCTGTTTTTT.

V and J are TRBV2 and TRBJ2-5; 7 bases agree with TRBD2. V trimming: 3 bases; J trimming: 5 bases; junction bases outside the gene matches: 12. The germline V gene has CDR1 SNHLY and CDR2 FYNNEI. This CDR3 comprises 16 residues. This CDR3 is CASSDTPGGPRETQYF. CDR3 sequence (DNA): TGTGCCAGCAGTGATACCCCGGGAGGCCCTCGGGAGACCCAGTACTTC.